This entry lists 17 T cell receptor beta chains sequenced from one sample in a study of cytomegalovirus exposure and HLA in healthy donors. Data came from immunoSEQ multiplex PCR; TCRdb stores just in-frame clones and leaves some out. Of nearly 80,000 clones in the sample, 93% were seen once. Source material: PBMCs. The receptors come from a woman aged 25 to 39 in good health and CMV-seronegative.

The chain couples TRBV4-1 to TRBJ2-1, with a possible D match to TRBD2 (6 bases). The germline CDR1 and CDR2 sequences are MGHRA and YSYEKL. The V end lost 0 bases, the J end lost 2 bases, and 14 bases lay between the germline ends. The CDR3 is 17 residues long. CDR3 nucleotide sequence: TGCGCCAGCAGCCAAGAAGGGCCTAGCGTAGCCTACAATGAGCAGTTCTTC. Residues: CASSQEGPSVAYNEQFF.

The chain uses TRBV10-3 and TRBJ1-2; D might be TRBD1 (5 bases). The CDR3 covers 13 residues. Germline CDR1 reads ENHRY; CDR2 reads SYGVKD. Trimming cost V 6 bases and J 2 bases, with 10 bases left between them. The CDR3 spells CAISPQGNYGYTF. The CDR3 region has the DNA TGTGCCATCAGCCCCCAGGGAAACTATGGCTACACCTTC.

The CDR3 loop reads CASRPLPGQPNEKLFF. DNA for the CDR3: TGCGCCAGCAGGCCCCTTCCGGGACAGCCTAATGAAAAACTGTTTTTT. The V and J genes are TRBV5-1 and TRBJ1-4; 7 nucleotides align to TRBD1. Germline values: CDR1 SGHRS, CDR2 YFSETQ. The CDR3 is 16 residues long. V shed 5 bases, J shed 3 bases, and the junction held 10 bases outside the gene matches.

The chain joins TRBV7-9 to TRBJ1-2; D is undetermined. V gave up 1 base and J gave up 4 bases, with 7 bases separating them. Germline V lookup: CDR1 SEHNR, CDR2 FQNEAQ (reference sequence). The CDR3 loop spans 13 amino acids. CDR3: CASSLGGTYGYTF. The CDR3 DNA reads as TGTGCCAGCAGCTTAGGTGGCACCTATGGCTACACCTTC.

This chain connects TRBV21-1 to TRBJ2-5; TRBD2, the D gene given by the table, was not confirmed from the DNA. TRBV21-1 is annotated as a pseudogene. The CDR3 runs to 16 residues. CDR3 loop: CARNGGSSQKGETQYF. The CDR3 nucleotides are TGTGCCAGAAATGGCGGGAGCTCACAAAAAGGCGAGACCCAGTACTTC.

This clone has a single count. The gene calls are TRBV5-6 and TRBJ1-2; 7 nucleotides align to TRBD1. Germline assignment: CDR1 SGHDT and CDR2 YYEEEE. CDR3 length equals 15 residues. Losses at the gene ends were 2 bases for V and 6 bases for J; bases not matched to a gene: 10. CDR3 bases: TGTGCCAGCAGCTTCCCCGACAGGGAATCACATGGCTACACCTTC. Its translation is CASSFPDRESHGYTF.

The chain is built from TRBV6-4 and TRBJ2-3; 13 bases align to TRBD2. V lost 0 bases and J lost 6; bases outside the gene matches: 3. CDR3 size: 16 residues. Looked up from germline, CDR1 is MRHNA and CDR2 is SNTAGT. The chain's CDR3 is CASSDSLAGGLDTQYF. In DNA form, the CDR3 reads TGTGCCAGCAGTGACTCACTAGCGGGGGGGCTTGATACGCAGTATTTT.

A few counts support this clone. The rearrangement links TRBV7-9 to TRBJ2-6; no reliable D call. Per the germline V gene, CDR1 is SEHNR and CDR2 is FQNEAQ (reference sequence). V gave up 7 bases and J gave up 4 bases, with 11 bases separating them. The CDR3 extends over 14 amino acids. CDR3 DNA sequence: TGTGCCAGCACCTATACAGTGGGGGCCAACGTCCTGACTTTC. Residues: CASTYTVGANVLTF.

The chain combines TRBV5-1 with TRBJ1-1, with D possibly matching TRBD1 (5 bases). The CDR3 spans 15 residues. The germline CDR1 and CDR2 sequences are SGHRS and YFSETQ. With 3 bases removed from V and 4 bases from J, the gap between germline ends came to 16 bases. The CDR3 DNA reads TGCGCCAGCAGCTATGAAAATCCGGGGGGCACTGAAGCTTTCTTT. As protein: CASSYENPGGTEAFF.

The rearrangement links TRBV5-1 to TRBJ1-5, with D possibly matching TRBD1 (6 bases). The CDR3 has 15 amino acids. Germline CDR1 reads SGHRS; CDR2 reads YFSETQ. V lost 4 bases and J lost 2, with 13 bases in between. CDR3 DNA: TGCGCCAGCAGCCCTACAGGGCTGGGCAATCAGCCCCAGCATTTT. Protein sequence: CASSPTGLGNQPQHF.

V and J are TRBV6-1 and TRBJ2-5; TRBD2 aligns across 9 bases. Germline CDR1 is MNHNS and CDR2 is SASEGT. This CDR3 is built from 12 residues. The trim removed 10 bases at V and 5 bases at J, leaving 5 bases unmatched. The CDR3 nucleotides read TGTGCCACCTTAGCGGGAGAGGAGACCCAGTACTTC. This codes for CATLAGEETQYF.

This chain uses TRBV27 with TRBJ2-7, with TRBD2 identical over 8 bases. The germline gives CDR1 MNHEY, CDR2 SMNVEV (reference sequence). Unmatched junction bases numbered 7, after V lost 3 bases and J lost 3 bases. This CDR3 comprises 15 residues. The CDR3 sequence is CASSFTSGGVYEQYF. Written as DNA, the CDR3 is TGTGCCAGCAGTTTCACGTCGGGGGGGGTCTACGAGCAGTACTTC.

In this sample, this clone turned up many times. The chain uses TRBV2 and TRBJ2-5, with 13 bases that match TRBD2. This CDR3 region has 16 residues. Germline V lookup: CDR1 SNHLY, CDR2 FYNNEI. Losses at the gene ends were 7 bases for V and 4 bases for J; bases not matched to a gene: 9. CDR3 DNA sequence: TGTGCCAGCAAAGTTTTCGGACTAGCGGGAGCAGAGACCCAGTACTTC. Encoded protein: CASKVFGLAGAETQYF.

V usage is TRBV7-3 and J usage is TRBJ2-2, with 11 bases fitting TRBD1. Trimming removed 3 bases from V and 5 bases from J; junction bases left unmatched: 5. The CDR3 extends over 16 amino acids. In germline, CDR1 is SGHTA, CDR2 FQGTGA. Here the CDR3 DNA reads TGTGCCAGCAGCTTGGGACAGGGGGGAAGGACCGGGGAGCTGTTTTTT. This translates into CASSLGQGGRTGELFF.

The chain recombines TRBV4-2 with TRBJ2-1, with 8 nucleotides matching TRBD1. The junction had 8 bases not matched to a gene; V was cut back by 1 base and J by 9 bases. The CDR3 is made up of 15 amino acids. Germline V gene data show CDR1 as LGHNA and CDR2 as YNFKEQ. The CDR3, as DNA: TGTGCCAGCAGCCAAGGGACAGGGTCTCAGGGTGAGCAGTTCTTC. Protein product: CASSQGTGSQGEQFF.

This clone was observed a single time. V and J are TRBV7-2 and TRBJ2-7; 7 nucleotides line up with TRBD1. J lost 2 bases, V lost 2 bases, and 3 bases had no gene match. The CDR3 sequence is 14 residues long. In germline, CDR1 is SGHTA, CDR2 FQGNSA. For the CDR3, the DNA is TGTGCCAGCAGCTTAACCGGGACAGCCTACGAGCAGTACTTC. Protein sequence: CASSLTGTAYEQYF.

CDR3 DNA: TGCGCCAGCAGCTTGACCGCCCAAATCGGGACCGGGGAGCTGTTTTTT. Its protein is CASSLTAQIGTGELFF. The chain joins TRBV5-1 to TRBJ2-2; D unclear. This CDR3 region has 16 residues. Deletions cut 1 base from V and 5 bases from J, with 15 bases between. The V gene's germline CDR1 is SGHRS and CDR2 YFSETQ.